This TCR beta chain is drawn from a study of T cells after yellow fever vaccination. Overall study findings and caveats: Some clonotypes were seen in both the CD4 and the CD8 compartments. These made up a small share and likely arose from convergent recombination.

This clonotype was seen ten or more times. Its target is not known. Losses at the gene ends were 2 bases for V and 2 bases for J; bases not matched to a gene: 1. This CDR3 is 15 amino acids long. Looked up from germline, CDR1 is KGHSH and CDR2 is LQKENI. TCR cDNA, made by 5'RACE template switching, carried an added universal primer site and UMIs. TCRdb processed the 5' RACE reads anew with MiXCR; each CDR3 protein has one entry. The sample shows approximately 250,000 distinct CDR3 sequences, over 3% of them seen only once. The clonotype comes from a young man who received the YFV17D yellow fever vaccine. The V and J genes are TRBV18 and TRBJ2-1; TRBD1 matches 9 bases. Sequencing used PBMCs, obtained 15 days after the yellow fever booster vaccination. The CDR3 region is CASSPGTGTYNEQFF. In nucleotides, the CDR3 is TGTGCCAGCTCACCAGGGACAGGGACCTACAATGAGCAGTTCTTC.